This is a list of T cell receptor beta chains from one sample in a study of OX40 agonist ivuxolimab in advanced cancers. Assay: immunoSEQ multiplex PCR; the TCRdb copy retains only in-frame clones and omits some. The data show more than 55,000 clones, with 85% seen just once and 5.5% to 7% held by the top ten. Here the sequenced sample was CD4+ or CD8+ T cells sorted from blood, taken in a trial of the OX40 agonist ivuxolimab. These receptor sequences come from an adult with an advanced solid tumor such as melanoma, head and neck, liver or kidney cancer. The CDR3 runs from the conserved cysteine through the conserved F or W. The D gene is left open where the match is weak.

d_call: .
v_call: TRBV2
cdr3_aa: CASSDSAGANVLTF

d_call: .
v_call: TRBV2
cdr3_aa: CASSERGSGNEQFF

d_call: TRBD1
v_call: TRBV7-2
cdr3_aa: CASSRTGTGGAGTEAFF

d_call: .
v_call: TRBV6-6
cdr3_aa: CASRVGSPTGNTIYF

d_call: TRBD1
v_call: TRBV10-3
cdr3_aa: CAISRTGGNEQFF

d_call: TRBD1
v_call: TRBV6-1
cdr3_aa: CASSDLIGTENEKLFF

d_call: TRBD2
v_call: TRBV15
cdr3_aa: CATSKGRGLSGTTGELFF

d_call: .
v_call: TRBV27
cdr3_aa: CASSLGQEATGELFF

d_call: .
v_call: TRBV9
cdr3_aa: CASSVGGQGRSPLHF

d_call: TRBD1
v_call: TRBV7-8
cdr3_aa: CASSLGQGPLSGLSTNEKLFF

d_call: .
v_call: TRBV6-5
cdr3_aa: CASTDNGGYTF

d_call: TRBD1
v_call: TRBV6-5
cdr3_aa: CASSNRGNTEAFF

d_call: .
v_call: TRBV19
cdr3_aa: CASSRREGEQYF

d_call: .
v_call: TRBV27
cdr3_aa: CASSLYRQETQYF

d_call: .
v_call: TRBV5-6
cdr3_aa: CASSLLKKVGEQYF

d_call: .
v_call: TRBV13
cdr3_aa: CASSLGSRVDTQYF

d_call: .
v_call: TRBV5-8
cdr3_aa: CASSLGDEQYF

d_call: .
v_call: TRBV15
cdr3_aa: CATSRDPGRPPYNEQFF

d_call: TRBD1
v_call: TRBV11-1
cdr3_aa: CASVQGPTSTDTQYF

d_call: TRBD2
v_call: TRBV4-1
cdr3_aa: CASTRGGEGYEQYF

d_call: .
v_call: TRBV5-1
cdr3_aa: CASSLLGVGNEQFF

d_call: .
v_call: TRBV29-1
cdr3_aa: CSVEGGGYGYTF

d_call: .
v_call: TRBV4-2
cdr3_aa: CASSQRQPGSDYGYTF